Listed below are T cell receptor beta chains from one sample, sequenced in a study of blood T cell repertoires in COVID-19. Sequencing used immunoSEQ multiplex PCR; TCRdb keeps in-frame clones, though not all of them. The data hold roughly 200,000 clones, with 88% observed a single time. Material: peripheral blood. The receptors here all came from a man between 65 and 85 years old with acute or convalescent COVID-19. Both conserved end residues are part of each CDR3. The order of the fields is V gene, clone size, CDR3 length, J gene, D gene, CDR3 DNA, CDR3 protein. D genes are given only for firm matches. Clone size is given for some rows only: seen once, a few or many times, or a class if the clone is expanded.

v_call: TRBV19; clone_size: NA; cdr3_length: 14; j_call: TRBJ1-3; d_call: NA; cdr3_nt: TGTGCCAGTAGTATACCGTTCTCTGGAAACACCATATATTTT; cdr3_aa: CASSIPFSGNTIYF
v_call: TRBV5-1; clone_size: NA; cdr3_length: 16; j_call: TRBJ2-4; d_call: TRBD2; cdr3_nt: TGCGCCAGCAGCTTGGAACTAGCGGAAGCCAAAAACATTCAGTACTTC; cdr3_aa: CASSLELAEAKNIQYF
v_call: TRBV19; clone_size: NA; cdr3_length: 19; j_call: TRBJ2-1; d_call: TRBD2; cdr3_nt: TGTGCCAGTAGTTCAATCCTAGCGGGAGCAAGAACTTACAACAATGAGCAGTTCTTC; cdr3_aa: CASSSILAGARTYNNEQFF
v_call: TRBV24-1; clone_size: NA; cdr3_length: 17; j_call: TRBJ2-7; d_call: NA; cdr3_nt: TGTGCCACCAGTGACTCCACAAAACAGGGCGCTACCTACGAGCAGTACTTC; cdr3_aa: CATSDSTKQGATYEQYF
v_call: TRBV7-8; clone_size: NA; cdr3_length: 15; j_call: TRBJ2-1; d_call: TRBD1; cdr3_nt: TGTGCCAGCAGCTATGACAGGGGAACCTACAATGAGCAGTTCTTC; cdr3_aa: CASSYDRGTYNEQFF
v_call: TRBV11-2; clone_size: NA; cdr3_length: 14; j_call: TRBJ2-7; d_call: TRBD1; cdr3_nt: TGTGCCAGCAGCTCGATTAAACAGGGGGTCGAGCAGTACTTC; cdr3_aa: CASSSIKQGVEQYF
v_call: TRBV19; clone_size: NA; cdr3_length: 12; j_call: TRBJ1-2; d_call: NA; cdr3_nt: TGTGCCAGTAGGGCGGACAGCCGGGGCTACACCTTC; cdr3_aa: CASRADSRGYTF
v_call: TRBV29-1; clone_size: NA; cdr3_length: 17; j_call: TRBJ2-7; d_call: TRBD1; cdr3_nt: TGCAGCGCCGTAGGGAGGGGGACAGGGTCTATTTCGAGGGAGCAGTACTTC; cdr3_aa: CSAVGRGTGSISREQYF
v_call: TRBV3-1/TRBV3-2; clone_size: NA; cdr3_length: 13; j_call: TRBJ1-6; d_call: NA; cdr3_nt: TGTGCCAGCAGCCGACTTCGAAATTCACCCCTCCACTTT; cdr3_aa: CASSRLRNSPLHF
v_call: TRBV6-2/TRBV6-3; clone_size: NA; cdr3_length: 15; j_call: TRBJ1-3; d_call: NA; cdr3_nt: TGTGCCAGCATCCCGCCAGGGGCTTCTGGAAACACCATATATTTT; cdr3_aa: CASIPPGASGNTIYF
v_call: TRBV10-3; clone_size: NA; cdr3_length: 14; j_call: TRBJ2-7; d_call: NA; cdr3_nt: TGTGCCATCAGTGATGCCAGGCATTCCTACGAGCAGTACTTC; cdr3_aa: CAISDARHSYEQYF
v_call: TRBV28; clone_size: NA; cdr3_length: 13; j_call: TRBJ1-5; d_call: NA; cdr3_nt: TGTGCCAGCAGTTTAGCAGGGGAACAGCCCCAGCATTTT; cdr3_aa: CASSLAGEQPQHF
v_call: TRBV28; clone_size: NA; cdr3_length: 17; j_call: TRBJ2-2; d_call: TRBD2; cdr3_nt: TGTGCCAGCATTGAGACTAGCGGGAGGGCGAACACCGGGGAGCTGTTTTTT; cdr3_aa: CASIETSGRANTGELFF
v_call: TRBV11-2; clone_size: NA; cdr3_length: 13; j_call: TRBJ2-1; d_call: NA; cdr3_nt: TGTGCCAGCAGCCGCCGGGGATTTGGTGAGCAGTTCTTC; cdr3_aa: CASSRRGFGEQFF
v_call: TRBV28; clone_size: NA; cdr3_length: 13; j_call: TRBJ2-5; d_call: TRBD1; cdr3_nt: TGTGCCAGCAGCGGACAGGGTAAAGAGACCCAGTACTTC; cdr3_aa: CASSGQGKETQYF
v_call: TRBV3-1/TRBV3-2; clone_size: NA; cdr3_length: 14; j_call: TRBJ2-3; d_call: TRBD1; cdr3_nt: TGTGCCAGCAGCGCGCGACAGGGGGGAGATACGCAGTATTTT; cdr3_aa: CASSARQGGDTQYF
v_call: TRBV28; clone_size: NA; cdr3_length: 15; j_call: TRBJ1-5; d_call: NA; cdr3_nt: TGTGCCAGCAACCCCCTCGGGGGGGCTGCTCAGCCCCAGCATTTT; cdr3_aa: CASNPLGGAAQPQHF
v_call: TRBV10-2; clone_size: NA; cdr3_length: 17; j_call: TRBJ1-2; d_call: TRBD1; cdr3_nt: TGCGCCACCGTACCGGGACAGGGAGTACAGGGGAACTATGGCTACACCTTC; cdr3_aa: CATVPGQGVQGNYGYTF
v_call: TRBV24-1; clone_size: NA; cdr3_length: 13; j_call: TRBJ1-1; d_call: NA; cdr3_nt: TGTGCCACCAGTGGTCCCCCCGGGGCTGAAGCTTTCTTT; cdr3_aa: CATSGPPGAEAFF
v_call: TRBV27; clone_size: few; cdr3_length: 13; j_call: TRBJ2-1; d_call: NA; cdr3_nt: TGTGCCAGCAGTTTACCCTACGGCGGGGAGCAGTTCTTC; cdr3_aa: CASSLPYGGEQFF
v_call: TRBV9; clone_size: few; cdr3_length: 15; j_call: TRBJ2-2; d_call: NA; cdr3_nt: TGTGCCAGCAGCGTCCAGGGAGGAACCACCGGGGAGCTGTTTTTT; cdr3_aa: CASSVQGGTTGELFF
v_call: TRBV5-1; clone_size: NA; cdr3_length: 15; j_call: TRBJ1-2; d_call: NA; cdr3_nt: TGCGCCAGCAGCCCCGGGGGATCCCCTAACTATGGCTACACCTTC; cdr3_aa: CASSPGGSPNYGYTF
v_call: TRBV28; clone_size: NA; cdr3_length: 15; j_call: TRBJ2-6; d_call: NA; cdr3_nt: TGTGCCAGCAGTCCCAGGGGATCTGGGGCCAACGTCCTGACTTTC; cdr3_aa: CASSPRGSGANVLTF
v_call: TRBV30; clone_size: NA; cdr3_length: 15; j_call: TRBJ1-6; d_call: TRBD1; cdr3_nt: TGTGCCTGGATCCCTCCGGACAGGATTAATTCACCCCTCCACTTT; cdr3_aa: CAWIPPDRINSPLHF
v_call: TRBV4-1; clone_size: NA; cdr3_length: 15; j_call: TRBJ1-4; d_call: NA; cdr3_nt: TGCGCCAGCAGCCAAGTGAAGGATGGGGGCGAAAAACTGTTTTTT; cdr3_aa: CASSQVKDGGEKLFF
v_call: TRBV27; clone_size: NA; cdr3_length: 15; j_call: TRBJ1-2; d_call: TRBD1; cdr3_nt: TGTGCCAGCAGTTCGTGGACAGGGGGCGACTATGGCTACACCTTC; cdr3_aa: CASSSWTGGDYGYTF
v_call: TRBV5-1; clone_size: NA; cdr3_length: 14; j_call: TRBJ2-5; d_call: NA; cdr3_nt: TGCGCCAGCAGCTTATCAGGGGTGCGCGAGACCCAGTACTTC; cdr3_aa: CASSLSGVRETQYF
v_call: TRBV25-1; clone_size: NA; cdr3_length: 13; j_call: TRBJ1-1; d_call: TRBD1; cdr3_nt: TGTGCCAGCAGGGGGACAGTGAACACTGAAGCTTTCTTT; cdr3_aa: CASRGTVNTEAFF
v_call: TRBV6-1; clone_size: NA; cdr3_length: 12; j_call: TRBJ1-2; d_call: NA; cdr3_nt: TGTGCCAGCAGTGAGAGATTTGGTGGCTACACCTTC; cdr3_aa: CASSERFGGYTF
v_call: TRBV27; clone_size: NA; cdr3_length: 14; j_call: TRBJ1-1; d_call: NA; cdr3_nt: TGTGCCAGCAGTTACAGGGTTTCGAACACTGAAGCTTTCTTT; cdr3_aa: CASSYRVSNTEAFF
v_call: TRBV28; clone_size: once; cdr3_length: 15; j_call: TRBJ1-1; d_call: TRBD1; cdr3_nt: TGTGCCAGCAGTTCGATCGGACAGGTTTCCACTGAAGCTTTCTTT; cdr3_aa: CASSSIGQVSTEAFF
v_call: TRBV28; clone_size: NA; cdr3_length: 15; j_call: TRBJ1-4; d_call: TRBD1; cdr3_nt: TGTGCCAGCAGTCCAGGGGACAGGGTGGATGGAAAACTGTTTTTT; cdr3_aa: CASSPGDRVDGKLFF
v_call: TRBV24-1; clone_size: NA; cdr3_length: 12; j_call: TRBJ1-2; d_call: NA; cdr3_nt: TGTGCCACCAGTGATTTCCAGTATGGCTACACCTTC; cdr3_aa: CATSDFQYGYTF
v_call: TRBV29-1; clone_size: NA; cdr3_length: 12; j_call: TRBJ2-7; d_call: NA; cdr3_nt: TGCAGCGTTGACGCGGGGATGGACGAGCAGTACTTC; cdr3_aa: CSVDAGMDEQYF
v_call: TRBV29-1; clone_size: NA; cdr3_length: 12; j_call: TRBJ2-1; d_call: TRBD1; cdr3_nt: TGCAGCGTTGACACAGGGGGCGATGAGCAGTTCTTC; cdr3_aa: CSVDTGGDEQFF
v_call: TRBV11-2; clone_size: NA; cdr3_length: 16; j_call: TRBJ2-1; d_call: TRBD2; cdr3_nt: TGTGCCAGCAGCTTAGCTGCTCCGGCGGGAGCTAATGAGCAGTTCTTC; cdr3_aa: CASSLAAPAGANEQFF
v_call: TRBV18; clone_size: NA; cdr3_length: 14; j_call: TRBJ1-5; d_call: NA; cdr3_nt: TGTGCCAGCTCACCAGGGGGCCGCAATCAGCCCCAGCATTTT; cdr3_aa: CASSPGGRNQPQHF
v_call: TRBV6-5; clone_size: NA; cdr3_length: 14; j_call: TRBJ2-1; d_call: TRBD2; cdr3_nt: TGTGCCAGCACGGGGCTAGCGGGCTGGGATGAGCAGTTCTTC; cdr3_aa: CASTGLAGWDEQFF
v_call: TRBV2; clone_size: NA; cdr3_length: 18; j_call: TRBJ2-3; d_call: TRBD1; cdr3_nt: TGTGCCAGCAGTGAAGCCCCCGGATGGACAGGGAATACAGATACGCAGTATTTT; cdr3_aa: CASSEAPGWTGNTDTQYF
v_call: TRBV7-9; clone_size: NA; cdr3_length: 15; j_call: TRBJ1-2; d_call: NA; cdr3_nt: TGTGCCAGCAGCTCCCTGGGGGGGTCCCTCTATGGCTACACCTTC; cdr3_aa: CASSSLGGSLYGYTF
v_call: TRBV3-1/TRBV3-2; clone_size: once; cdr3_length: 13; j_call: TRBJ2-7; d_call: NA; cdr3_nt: TGTGCCAGCAGCCAGCGGGGCTCCTACGAGCAGTACTTC; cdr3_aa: CASSQRGSYEQYF
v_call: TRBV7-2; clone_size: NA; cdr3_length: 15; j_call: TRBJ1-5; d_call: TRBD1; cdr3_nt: TGTGCCAGCAGCTTCAGGGGGCAGAGCAATCAGCCCCAGCATTTT; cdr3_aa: CASSFRGQSNQPQHF
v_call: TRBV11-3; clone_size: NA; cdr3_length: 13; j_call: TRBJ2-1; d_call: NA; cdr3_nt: TGTGCCAGCAGCTCGACAACAGCGGGCGAGCAGTTCTTC; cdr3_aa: CASSSTTAGEQFF
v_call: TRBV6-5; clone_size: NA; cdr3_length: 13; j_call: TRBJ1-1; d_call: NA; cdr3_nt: TGTGCCAGCCGACAGAAACTTAACACTGAAGCTTTCTTT; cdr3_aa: CASRQKLNTEAFF
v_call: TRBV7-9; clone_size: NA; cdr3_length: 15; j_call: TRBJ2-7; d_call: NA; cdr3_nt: TGTGCCAGCAGCTACGAGGGGACAAGAGACTTCGAGCAGTACTTC; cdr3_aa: CASSYEGTRDFEQYF
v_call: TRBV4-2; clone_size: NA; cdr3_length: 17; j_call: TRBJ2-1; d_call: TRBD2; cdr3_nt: TGTGCCAGCAGCCAAGACGGGACTAGCGGAGCCTACAATGAGCAGTTCTTC; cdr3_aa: CASSQDGTSGAYNEQFF
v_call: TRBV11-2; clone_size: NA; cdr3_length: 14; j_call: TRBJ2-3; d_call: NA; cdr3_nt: TGTGCCAGCAGCTTAGACGGGGGTGGAGATACGCAGTATTTT; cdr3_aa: CASSLDGGGDTQYF
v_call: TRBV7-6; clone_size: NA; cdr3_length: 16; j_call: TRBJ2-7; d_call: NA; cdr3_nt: TGTGCCAGCAGTCCGACCGCAGGACCCACCCGAGGGGAGCAGTACTTC; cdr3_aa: CASSPTAGPTRGEQYF
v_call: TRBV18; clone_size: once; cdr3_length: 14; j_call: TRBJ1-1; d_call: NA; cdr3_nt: TGTGCCAGCTCACCAAACAGATTGAACACTGAAGCTTTCTTT; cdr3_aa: CASSPNRLNTEAFF
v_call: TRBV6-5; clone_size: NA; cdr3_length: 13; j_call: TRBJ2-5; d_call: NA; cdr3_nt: TGTGCCAGCAGGCGCGGACAACAAGAGACCCAGTACTTC; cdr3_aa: CASRRGQQETQYF
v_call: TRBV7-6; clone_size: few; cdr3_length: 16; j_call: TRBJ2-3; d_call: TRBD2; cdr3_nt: TGTGCCAGCAGCTGGCGACTAGCGGGTAGCACAGATACGCAGTATTTT; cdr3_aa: CASSWRLAGSTDTQYF
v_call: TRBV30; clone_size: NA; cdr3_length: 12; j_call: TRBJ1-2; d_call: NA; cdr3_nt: TGTGCCTGGAGGGGGGGAAACTATGGCTACACCTTC; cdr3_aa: CAWRGGNYGYTF
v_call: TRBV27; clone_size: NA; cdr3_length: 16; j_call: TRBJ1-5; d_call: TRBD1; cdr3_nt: TGTGCCAGCAGTTTAAGGGGGACAGTTCTCAATCAGCCCCAGCATTTT; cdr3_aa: CASSLRGTVLNQPQHF
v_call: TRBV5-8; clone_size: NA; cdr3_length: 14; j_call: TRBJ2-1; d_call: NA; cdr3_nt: TGTGCCAGCAGCTTGACTAGCTCCTACAATGAGCAGTTCTTC; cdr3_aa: CASSLTSSYNEQFF
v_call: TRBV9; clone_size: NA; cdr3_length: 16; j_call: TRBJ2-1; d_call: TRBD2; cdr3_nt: TGTGCCAGCAGCGCGGGAGGGCTAGCCTCCTACAATGAGCAGTTCTTC; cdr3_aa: CASSAGGLASYNEQFF
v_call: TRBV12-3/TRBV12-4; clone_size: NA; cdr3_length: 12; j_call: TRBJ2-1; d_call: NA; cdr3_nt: TGTGCCAGCAGACCTGGCGGAGGTGAGCAGTTCTTC; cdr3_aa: CASRPGGGEQFF